This T cell receptor (beta chain) derives from a study of regulatory T cells in long-lasting Graves disease. CDR3 length equals 14 residues. Per the germline V gene, CDR1 is SGHTA and CDR2 is FQGNSA. Trimming stripped 7 bases from V and 3 bases from J, with 16 bases between. Study-level results: Persistent disease was characterized by preferential usage of TRBV28, TRBJ1-2 and TRBJ2-5.

This clonotype was found a few times. Its antigen is not known. One base away lies a much larger clone, so this may be a sequencing read error. Library construction for TCR beta used iRepertoire HTBI primers and Arm-PCR of CDR3 regions. TCRdb processed the multiplex PCR reads anew with MiXCR; each CDR3 protein has one entry. The sample has 240,000 or so distinct CDR3 sequences; roughly 21% are singletons. Indicated time point: newly diagnosed GD, antithyroid drugs for less than 3 months. From RNA extracted from PBMCs, the TCR library was made. The receptor was isolated from a female donor with Graves disease. The source was peripheral blood mononuclear cells (PBMCs), collected at new diagnosis, from a patient treated with antithyroid drugs. The chain recombines TRBV7-2 with TRBJ2-7, with a tentative D call TRBD1 (6 bases). The CDR3 loop is CASNLPGQIYEQYF. Written as DNA, the CDR3 is TGTGCCAGCAATTTACCGGGACAAATCTACGAGCAGTACTTC.